Listed below are T cell receptor beta chains from one sample, sequenced in a study of blood T cell repertoires in COVID-19. Clones were read by immunoSEQ multiplex PCR, and TCRdb kept only the in-frame ones, dropping some. The data hold approximately 200,000 clones, with roughly 90% observed a single time. The material sequenced was peripheral blood. These receptors were taken from a man between 65 and 85 years old with acute or convalescent COVID-19. CDR3s include the opening cysteine and the closing phenylalanine or tryptophan. Each record gives: D gene, J gene, clone size, V gene, CDR3 DNA, CDR3 protein. The D gene is left open where the match is weak. The size entry is marked missing in some rows and otherwise reads once, few, many or a size class.

d_gene: TRBD1; j_gene: TRBJ2-5; abundance: NA; v_gene: TRBV3-1/TRBV3-2; CDR3nt: TGTGCCAGCAGTTTGAGGACAGGGGAGACCCAGTACTTC; CDR3aa: CASSLRTGETQYF
d_gene: TRBD2; j_gene: TRBJ2-7; abundance: NA; v_gene: TRBV4-2; CDR3nt: TGTGCCAGCAGCCAAGAGGGGCTAGCGGGATCCTCAAGCTCCTACGAGCAGTACTTC; CDR3aa: CASSQEGLAGSSSSYEQYF
d_gene: NA; j_gene: TRBJ2-5; abundance: NA; v_gene: TRBV4-3; CDR3nt: TGCGCCAGCAGCCAAGAGGGGGGGCGAGAGACCCAGTACTTC; CDR3aa: CASSQEGGRETQYF
d_gene: TRBD1; j_gene: TRBJ1-2; abundance: NA; v_gene: TRBV19; CDR3nt: TGTGCCAGTAGCGAACAAGGGGCCAGGGGGAACTATGGCTACACCTTC; CDR3aa: CASSEQGARGNYGYTF
d_gene: TRBD1; j_gene: TRBJ1-2; abundance: NA; v_gene: TRBV6-5; CDR3nt: TGTGCCAGCAGTACCGGGACAGGGGAGGGCTACACCTTC; CDR3aa: CASSTGTGEGYTF
d_gene: TRBD2; j_gene: TRBJ2-7; abundance: NA; v_gene: TRBV15; CDR3nt: TGTGCCACCAGGGAGACTAGCGGGACCTACGAGCAGTACTTC; CDR3aa: CATRETSGTYEQYF
d_gene: NA; j_gene: TRBJ1-3; abundance: NA; v_gene: TRBV5-6; CDR3nt: TGTGCCAGCAGCTTGGGCAGCACAGCTGGAAACACCATATATTTT; CDR3aa: CASSLGSTAGNTIYF
d_gene: NA; j_gene: TRBJ2-5; abundance: NA; v_gene: TRBV18; CDR3nt: TGTGCCAGCTCACCCTTTGACGGGAGTATAGAGACCCAGTACTTC; CDR3aa: CASSPFDGSIETQYF
d_gene: NA; j_gene: TRBJ1-6; abundance: NA; v_gene: TRBV5-5; CDR3nt: TGTGCCAGCAGCTCATGGGGCTCGGACCTTCAGCTTTCACCCCTCCACTTT; CDR3aa: CASSSWGSDLQLSPLHF
d_gene: NA; j_gene: TRBJ1-1; abundance: NA; v_gene: TRBV6-5; CDR3nt: TGTGCCAGCAGTCCGGGTTATGAAGCTTTCTTT; CDR3aa: CASSPGYEAFF
d_gene: TRBD1; j_gene: TRBJ2-1; abundance: NA; v_gene: TRBV7-3; CDR3nt: TGTGCCAGCAGCACCCAGGGGGATGAGCAGTTCTTC; CDR3aa: CASSTQGDEQFF
d_gene: TRBD2; j_gene: TRBJ2-1; abundance: NA; v_gene: TRBV10-1; CDR3nt: TGCGCCAGCAGCCCTAGCGGGGATTACTACAATGAGCAGTTCTTC; CDR3aa: CASSPSGDYYNEQFF
d_gene: TRBD1; j_gene: TRBJ1-2; abundance: NA; v_gene: TRBV5-1; CDR3nt: TGCGCCAGCAGCCAAGAAGACAGGGGGATTAATGGCTACACCTTC; CDR3aa: CASSQEDRGINGYTF
d_gene: NA; j_gene: TRBJ2-1; abundance: once; v_gene: TRBV27; CDR3nt: TGTGCCAGCAGTTTAGCCAGGGGGGTGGGAAATGAGCAGTTCTTC; CDR3aa: CASSLARGVGNEQFF
d_gene: NA; j_gene: TRBJ2-6; abundance: few; v_gene: TRBV28; CDR3nt: TGTGCCACCGCTAGAGGGGGCTCTGGGGCCAACGTCCTGACTTTC; CDR3aa: CATARGGSGANVLTF
d_gene: NA; j_gene: TRBJ1-2; abundance: NA; v_gene: TRBV12-3/TRBV12-4; CDR3nt: TGTGCCAGCAGTTTAGGAGACAGATTAAGCTACACCTTC; CDR3aa: CASSLGDRLSYTF
d_gene: NA; j_gene: TRBJ1-2; abundance: NA; v_gene: TRBV6-6; CDR3nt: TGTGCCAGCAGTCCCGGACAGAGCTATGGCTACACCTTC; CDR3aa: CASSPGQSYGYTF
d_gene: NA; j_gene: TRBJ1-2; abundance: NA; v_gene: TRBV30; CDR3nt: TGTGCCTGGAGTGTTACGGGGGTCCAGGGCTACACCTTC; CDR3aa: CAWSVTGVQGYTF
d_gene: NA; j_gene: TRBJ1-2; abundance: NA; v_gene: TRBV3-1/TRBV3-2; CDR3nt: TGTGCCAGCAGCTACCTTTTAAAGGGGAACTATGGCTACACCTTC; CDR3aa: CASSYLLKGNYGYTF
d_gene: NA; j_gene: TRBJ2-5; abundance: NA; v_gene: TRBV7-3; CDR3nt: TGTGCCAGCAGCTTAGGCCCACGACAGGAGACCCAGTACTTC; CDR3aa: CASSLGPRQETQYF
d_gene: TRBD2; j_gene: TRBJ2-7; abundance: NA; v_gene: TRBV6-5; CDR3nt: TGTGCCAGCAGTTACTCTAGCGGGAGTGGGTACGAGCAGTACTTC; CDR3aa: CASSYSSGSGYEQYF
d_gene: TRBD1; j_gene: TRBJ1-1; abundance: few; v_gene: TRBV5-4; CDR3nt: TGTGCCAGCAGCTTGGGGGGGACAGGGAACACTGAAGCTTTCTTT; CDR3aa: CASSLGGTGNTEAFF
d_gene: NA; j_gene: TRBJ2-1; abundance: NA; v_gene: TRBV7-9; CDR3nt: TGTGCCAGCAGCTTAGGTGTACTGGAGCAGTTCTTC; CDR3aa: CASSLGVLEQFF
d_gene: NA; j_gene: TRBJ2-2; abundance: NA; v_gene: TRBV27; CDR3nt: TGTGCCAGCACTCTAGGGGGAGCGAACACCGGGGAGCTGTTTTTT; CDR3aa: CASTLGGANTGELFF
d_gene: NA; j_gene: TRBJ1-5; abundance: NA; v_gene: TRBV28; CDR3nt: TGTGCCAGCAGTGCCCGGCTGGGGGCTGGTCAGCCCCAGCATTTT; CDR3aa: CASSARLGAGQPQHF
d_gene: NA; j_gene: TRBJ2-2; abundance: NA; v_gene: TRBV5-1; CDR3nt: TGCGCCAGCAGCTTTTCCGGAGCCGGAGCAAACACCGGGGAGCTGTTTTTT; CDR3aa: CASSFSGAGANTGELFF
d_gene: NA; j_gene: TRBJ1-1; abundance: NA; v_gene: TRBV30; CDR3nt: TGTGCTTCCTCGGGCTGGGGGGCTGAAGCTTTCTTT; CDR3aa: CASSGWGAEAFF